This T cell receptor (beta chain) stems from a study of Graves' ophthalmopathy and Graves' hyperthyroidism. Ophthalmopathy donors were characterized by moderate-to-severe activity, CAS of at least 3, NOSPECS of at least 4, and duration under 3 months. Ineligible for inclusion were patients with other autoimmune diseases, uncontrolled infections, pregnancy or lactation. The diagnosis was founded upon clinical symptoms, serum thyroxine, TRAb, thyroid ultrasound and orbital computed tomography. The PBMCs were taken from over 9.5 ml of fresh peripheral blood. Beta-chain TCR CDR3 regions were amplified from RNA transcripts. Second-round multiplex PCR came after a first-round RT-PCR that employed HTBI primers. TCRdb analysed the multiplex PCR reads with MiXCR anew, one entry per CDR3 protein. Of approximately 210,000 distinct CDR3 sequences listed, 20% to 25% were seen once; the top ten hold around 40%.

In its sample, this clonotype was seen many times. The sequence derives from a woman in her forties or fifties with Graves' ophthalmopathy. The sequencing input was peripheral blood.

CDR3 sequence reads: CASSDLRQGTEAFF. The CDR3 DNA is TGTGCCAGCAGTGATCTTCGTCAGGGGACTGAAGCTTTCTTT. V usage is TRBV6-1 and J usage is TRBJ1-1; a possible D gene is TRBD1 (6 bases). Germline loops: CDR1 MNHNS, CDR2 SASEGT. Trimming left V 3 bases short and J 5 bases short, with 13 bases between. This CDR3 has 14 amino acids.